A selection of T cell receptor beta chains follows, all from one sample in a study of blood T cell repertoires in COVID-19. This table comes from immunoSEQ multiplex PCR, and its TCRdb copy is limited to in-frame clones, with some not included. The table records about 73,000 clones, under 90% of them present only once. The sample taken for sequencing was peripheral blood. These receptors were taken from a woman in her sixties with acute or convalescent COVID-19. The CDR3 runs from the conserved cysteine through the conserved F or W. Each record gives: D gene, J gene, V gene, clone size, CDR3 DNA, CDR3 protein. D genes are given only for firm matches. Part of the rows lack a size; the others show once, few, many or a class for expanded clones.

d_gene: .
j_gene: TRBJ1-2
v_gene: TRBV3-1/TRBV3-2
abundance: .
CDR3nt: TGTGCCAGCAGCCTTGGGCCCAACTATGGCTACACCTTC
CDR3aa: CASSLGPNYGYTF

d_gene: TRBD1
j_gene: TRBJ1-5
v_gene: TRBV4-1
abundance: .
CDR3nt: TGCGCCAGCAGCCAAGTGGGTCAGGGGGCTAATCAGCCCCAGCATTTT
CDR3aa: CASSQVGQGANQPQHF

d_gene: TRBD1
j_gene: TRBJ1-3
v_gene: TRBV7-8
abundance: .
CDR3nt: TGTGCCAGCAGCTCGGACAGGGTACCGACGATCTCTGGAAACACCATATATTTT
CDR3aa: CASSSDRVPTISGNTIYF

d_gene: TRBD1
j_gene: TRBJ1-5
v_gene: TRBV19
abundance: .
CDR3nt: TGTGCCAGTAGTATAGGGGGCAGGGGGCTCGAGCCCCAGCATTTT
CDR3aa: CASSIGGRGLEPQHF

d_gene: .
j_gene: TRBJ2-7
v_gene: TRBV6-5
abundance: .
CDR3nt: TGTGCCAGCAGCAGCCTTCCCCCAGGCTCCTACGAGCAGTACTTC
CDR3aa: CASSSLPPGSYEQYF

d_gene: .
j_gene: TRBJ1-1
v_gene: TRBV5-6
abundance: .
CDR3nt: TGTGCCAGCAGCCAGGGATCTGAAGCTTTCTTT
CDR3aa: CASSQGSEAFF

d_gene: .
j_gene: TRBJ2-7
v_gene: TRBV7-3
abundance: .
CDR3nt: TGTGCCAGCAGCCCCCAACCGGGAGATCTTTTCGGTGGGCAGTACTTC
CDR3aa: CASSPQPGDLFGGQYF

d_gene: TRBD2
j_gene: TRBJ2-3
v_gene: TRBV7-2
abundance: .
CDR3nt: TGTGCCAGCAGCTTGCGGGGGGAGAATACGCAGTATTTT
CDR3aa: CASSLRGENTQYF

d_gene: .
j_gene: TRBJ1-3
v_gene: TRBV6-5
abundance: few
CDR3nt: TGTGCCAGCCTGTCGGGGTCCCCCCTCAACACCATATATTTT
CDR3aa: CASLSGSPLNTIYF

d_gene: .
j_gene: TRBJ2-1
v_gene: TRBV7-8
abundance: .
CDR3nt: TGTGCCAGCAGGGCCGACCCTGACAGAGACAATGAGCAGTTCTTC
CDR3aa: CASRADPDRDNEQFF

d_gene: .
j_gene: TRBJ1-5
v_gene: TRBV28
abundance: .
CDR3nt: TGTGCCAGCAGTACCCTGAGCCCCCAGCATTTT
CDR3aa: CASSTLSPQHF

d_gene: .
j_gene: TRBJ1-4
v_gene: TRBV19
abundance: .
CDR3nt: TGTGCCAGTAGTGCCGGAGGGGTAACTAATGAAAAACTGTTTTTT
CDR3aa: CASSAGGVTNEKLFF

d_gene: .
j_gene: TRBJ1-2
v_gene: TRBV29-1
abundance: .
CDR3nt: TGCAGCGTTGGAATGGGGGCGGGGGCTGCTAACTATGGCTACACCTTC
CDR3aa: CSVGMGAGAANYGYTF

d_gene: .
j_gene: TRBJ2-2
v_gene: TRBV11-3
abundance: .
CDR3nt: TGTGCCAGCAGCAGCACGGGGGGCCGCGCCGGGGAGCTGTTTTTT
CDR3aa: CASSSTGGRAGELFF

d_gene: TRBD1
j_gene: TRBJ1-2
v_gene: TRBV4-1
abundance: .
CDR3nt: TGCGCCAGCAGCCAAACAATGGACAGGGCCAGGCATGGCTACACCTTC
CDR3aa: CASSQTMDRARHGYTF

d_gene: .
j_gene: TRBJ2-2
v_gene: TRBV18
abundance: .
CDR3nt: TGTGCCAGCTCTCCTCAGGGAATCAACACCGGGGAGCTGTTTTTT
CDR3aa: CASSPQGINTGELFF

d_gene: TRBD1
j_gene: TRBJ2-1
v_gene: TRBV23-1
abundance: .
CDR3nt: TGCGCCAGCAGTCAATCGTCATTGGGAACAGGGGACCTCTCCTACAATGAGCAGTTCTTC
CDR3aa: CASSQSSLGTGDLSYNEQFF

d_gene: TRBD1
j_gene: TRBJ2-1
v_gene: TRBV11-3
abundance: .
CDR3nt: TGTGCCAGCAGCCCCCATGGCAGGGGGGAGCAGTTCTTC
CDR3aa: CASSPHGRGEQFF

d_gene: TRBD2
j_gene: TRBJ2-1
v_gene: TRBV7-3
abundance: .
CDR3nt: TGTGCCAGCAGCTTACTCCCGGGACTAGCGGGGAACAATGAGCAGTTCTTC
CDR3aa: CASSLLPGLAGNNEQFF

d_gene: TRBD1
j_gene: TRBJ2-1
v_gene: TRBV5-1
abundance: .
CDR3nt: TGCGCCAGCAGCTTGGTGGGGGACAGTTACAATGAGCAGTTCTTC
CDR3aa: CASSLVGDSYNEQFF

d_gene: .
j_gene: TRBJ1-1
v_gene: TRBV6-5
abundance: .
CDR3nt: TGTGCCAGCAGGCGGGGCCTGGGGACTGAAGCTTTCTTT
CDR3aa: CASRRGLGTEAFF

d_gene: .
j_gene: TRBJ2-3
v_gene: TRBV5-1
abundance: .
CDR3nt: TGCGCCAGCAGCTTCGCCTCTAGAAGGGATACGCAGTATTTT
CDR3aa: CASSFASRRDTQYF

d_gene: TRBD2
j_gene: TRBJ2-1
v_gene: TRBV19
abundance: .
CDR3nt: TGTGCCAGTAGCCCGTTAGCGGGATGGTCCTACAATGAGCAGTTCTTC
CDR3aa: CASSPLAGWSYNEQFF

d_gene: TRBD1
j_gene: TRBJ2-1
v_gene: TRBV29-1
abundance: once
CDR3nt: TGCAGCGCAAGAACAGGGGGCAATGAGCAGTTCTTC
CDR3aa: CSARTGGNEQFF

d_gene: .
j_gene: TRBJ2-1
v_gene: TRBV20-1
abundance: .
CDR3nt: TGCAGTGCTAGAGATTCAAATGAGCAGTTCTTC
CDR3aa: CSARDSNEQFF

d_gene: TRBD2
j_gene: TRBJ2-7
v_gene: TRBV27
abundance: .
CDR3nt: TGTGCCAGCAGACCCCGGACTAGCGGGCTCTACGAGCAGTACTTC
CDR3aa: CASRPRTSGLYEQYF

d_gene: TRBD1
j_gene: TRBJ2-7
v_gene: TRBV12-3/TRBV12-4
abundance: .
CDR3nt: TGTGCCAGCAGTTCGCCCGGGACAGGGCAGTACTTC
CDR3aa: CASSSPGTGQYF

d_gene: TRBD1
j_gene: TRBJ1-2
v_gene: TRBV29-1
abundance: .
CDR3nt: TGCAGCGTTCGCGGACAGGGGGAAACCTATGGCTACACCTTC
CDR3aa: CSVRGQGETYGYTF

d_gene: .
j_gene: TRBJ1-5
v_gene: TRBV19
abundance: .
CDR3nt: TGTGCCAGTAGTATAGACGGACAGTTCACGCTCCAGCATTTT
CDR3aa: CASSIDGQFTLQHF

d_gene: .
j_gene: TRBJ1-5
v_gene: TRBV7-8
abundance: .
CDR3nt: TGTGCCAGCAGCCCCTCGCGGGGCAGCAATCAGCCCCAGCATTTT
CDR3aa: CASSPSRGSNQPQHF

d_gene: .
j_gene: TRBJ1-1
v_gene: TRBV13
abundance: once
CDR3nt: TGTGCCAGCAGCGCTAATCAACCGGGACAGAACACTGAAGCTTTCTTT
CDR3aa: CASSANQPGQNTEAFF

d_gene: .
j_gene: TRBJ2-4
v_gene: TRBV28
abundance: .
CDR3nt: TGTGCCAGCAGTCTTCGCGGAGGGAATCAAAACATTCAGTACTTC
CDR3aa: CASSLRGGNQNIQYF

d_gene: TRBD2
j_gene: TRBJ2-3
v_gene: TRBV19
abundance: .
CDR3nt: TGTGCCAGTGCGGGGGGGCTGGCAGATACGCAGTATTTT
CDR3aa: CASAGGLADTQYF

d_gene: .
j_gene: TRBJ1-5
v_gene: TRBV7-6
abundance: .
CDR3nt: TGTGCCAGCAGCCGGACAGTAGATCAGCCCCAGCATTTT
CDR3aa: CASSRTVDQPQHF

d_gene: TRBD2
j_gene: TRBJ2-1
v_gene: TRBV4-2
abundance: few
CDR3nt: TGTGCCAGCAGCCAGAGACTAGCGGGGGGGTTCAATGAGCAGTTCTTC
CDR3aa: CASSQRLAGGFNEQFF